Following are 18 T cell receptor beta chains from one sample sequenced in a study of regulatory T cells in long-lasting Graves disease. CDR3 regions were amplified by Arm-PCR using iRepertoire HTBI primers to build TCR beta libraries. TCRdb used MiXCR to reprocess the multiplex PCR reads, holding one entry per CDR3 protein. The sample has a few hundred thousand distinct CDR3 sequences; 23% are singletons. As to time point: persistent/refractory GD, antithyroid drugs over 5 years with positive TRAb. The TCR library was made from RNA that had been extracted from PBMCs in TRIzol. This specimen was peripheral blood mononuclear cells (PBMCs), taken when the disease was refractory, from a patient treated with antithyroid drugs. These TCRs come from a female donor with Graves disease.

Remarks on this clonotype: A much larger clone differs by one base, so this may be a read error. CDR3: CASSTDIRTGLGETQYF. The CDR3 DNA follows: TGTGCCAGCAGTACCGACATCAGGACAGGGCTGGGGGAGACCCAGTACTTC. J is TRBJ2-5 and V is TRBV6-2 or TRBV6-3; 8 bases are shared with TRBD1. V was pared by 5 bases and J by 5 bases, with 16 bases of the junction left unmatched. CDR1 is MNHEY, CDR2 SVGEGT, per germline. There are 17 residues in the CDR3.

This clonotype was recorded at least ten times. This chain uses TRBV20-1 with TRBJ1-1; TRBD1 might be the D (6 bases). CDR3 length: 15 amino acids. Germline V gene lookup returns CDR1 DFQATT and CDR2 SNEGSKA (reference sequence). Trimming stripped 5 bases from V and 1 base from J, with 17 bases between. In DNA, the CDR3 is TGCAGTGCTGGCCAGATGGGACATTCGAACACTGAAGCTTTCTTT. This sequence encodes CSAGQMGHSNTEAFF.

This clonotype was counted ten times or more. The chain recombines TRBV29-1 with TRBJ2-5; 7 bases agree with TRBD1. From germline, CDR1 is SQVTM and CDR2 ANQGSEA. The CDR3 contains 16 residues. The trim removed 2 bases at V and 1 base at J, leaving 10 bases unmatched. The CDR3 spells CSVETKRDRPQETQYF. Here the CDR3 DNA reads TGCAGCGTTGAAACTAAAAGGGACAGACCCCAAGAGACCCAGTACTTC. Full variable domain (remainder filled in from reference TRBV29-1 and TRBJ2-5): SAVISQKPSRDICQRGTSLTIQCQVDSQVTMMFWYRQQPGQSLTLIATANQGSEATYESGFVIDKFPISRPNLTFSTLTVSNMSPEDSSIYLCSVETKRDRPQETQYFGPGTRLLVL.

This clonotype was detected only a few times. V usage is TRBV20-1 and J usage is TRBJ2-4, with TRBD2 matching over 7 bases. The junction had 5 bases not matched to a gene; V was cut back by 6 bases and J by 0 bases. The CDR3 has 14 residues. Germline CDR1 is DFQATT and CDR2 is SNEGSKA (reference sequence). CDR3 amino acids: CSAWTRLAKNIQYF. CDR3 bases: TGCAGTGCGTGGACTAGGTTAGCCAAAAACATTCAGTACTTC.

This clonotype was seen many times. The CDR3 DNA is TGTGCCATCCTCGGGGGGGGCGCCGGTTTAGGCTACACCTTC. It encodes CAILGGGAGLGYTF. This chain connects TRBV28 to TRBJ1-2, with D perhaps matching TRBD1 (6 bases). V was cut by 10 bases and J by 8 bases, with 23 bases left in between. The germline gives CDR1 MDHEN, CDR2 SYDVKM. The CDR3 loop spans 14 amino acids.

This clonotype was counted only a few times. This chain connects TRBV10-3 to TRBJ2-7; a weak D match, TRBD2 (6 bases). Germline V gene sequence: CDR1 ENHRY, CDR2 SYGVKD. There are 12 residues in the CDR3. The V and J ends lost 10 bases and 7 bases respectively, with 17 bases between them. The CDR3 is CATRDWRGEQYF. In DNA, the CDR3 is TGTGCCACCAGGGACTGGCGCGGGGAGCAGTACTTC.

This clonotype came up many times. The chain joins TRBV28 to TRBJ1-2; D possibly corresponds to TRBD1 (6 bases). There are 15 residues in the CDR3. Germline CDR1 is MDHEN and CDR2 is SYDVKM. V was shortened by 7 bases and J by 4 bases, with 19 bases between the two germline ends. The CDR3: CASTLRQDYPYGYTF. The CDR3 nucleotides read TGTGCCAGCACCCTGAGACAGGATTACCCCTATGGCTACACCTTC.

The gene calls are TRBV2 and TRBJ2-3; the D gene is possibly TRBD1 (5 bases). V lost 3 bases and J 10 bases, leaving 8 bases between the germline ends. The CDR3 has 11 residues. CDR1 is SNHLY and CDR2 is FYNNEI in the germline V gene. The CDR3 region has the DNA TGTGCCAGCAGTGACAGGGTTGCGCAGTATTTT. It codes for CASSDRVAQYF.

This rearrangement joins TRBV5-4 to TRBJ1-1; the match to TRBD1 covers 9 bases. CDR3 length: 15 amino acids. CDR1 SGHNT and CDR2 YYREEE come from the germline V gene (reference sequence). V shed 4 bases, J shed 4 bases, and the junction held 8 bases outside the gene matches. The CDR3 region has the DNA TGTGCCAGCAGCCGGGACAGGGTACGTATCACTGAAGCTTTCTTT. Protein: CASSRDRVRITEAFF.

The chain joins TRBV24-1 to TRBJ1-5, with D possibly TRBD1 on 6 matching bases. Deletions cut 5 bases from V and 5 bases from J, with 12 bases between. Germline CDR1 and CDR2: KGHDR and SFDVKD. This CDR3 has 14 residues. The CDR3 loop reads CATSAGADHQPQHF. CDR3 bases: TGTGCCACCAGTGCGGGGGCCGACCATCAGCCCCAGCATTTT.

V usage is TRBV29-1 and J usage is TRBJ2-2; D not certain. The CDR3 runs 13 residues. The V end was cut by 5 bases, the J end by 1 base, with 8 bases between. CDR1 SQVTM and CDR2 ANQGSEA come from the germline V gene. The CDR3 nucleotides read TGCAGCGTTCAGGAGATGAACACCGGGGAGCTGTTTTTT. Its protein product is CSVQEMNTGELFF.

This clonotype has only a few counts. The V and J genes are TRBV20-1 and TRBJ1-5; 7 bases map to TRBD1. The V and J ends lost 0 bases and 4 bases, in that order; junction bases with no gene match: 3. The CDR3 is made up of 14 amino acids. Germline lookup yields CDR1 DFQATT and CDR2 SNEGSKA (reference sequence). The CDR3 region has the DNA TGCAGTGCTAGAGATCCGGGACAGAATCAGCCCCAGCATTTT. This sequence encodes CSARDPGQNQPQHF.

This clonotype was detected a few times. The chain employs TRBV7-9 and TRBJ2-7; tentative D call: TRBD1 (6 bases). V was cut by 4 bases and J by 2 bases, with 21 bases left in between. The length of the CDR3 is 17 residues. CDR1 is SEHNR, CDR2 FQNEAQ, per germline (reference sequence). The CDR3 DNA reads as TGTGCCAGCAGCTCTACGGACAGCGCCGTACCTACCTACGAGCAGTACTTC. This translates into CASSSTDSAVPTYEQYF.

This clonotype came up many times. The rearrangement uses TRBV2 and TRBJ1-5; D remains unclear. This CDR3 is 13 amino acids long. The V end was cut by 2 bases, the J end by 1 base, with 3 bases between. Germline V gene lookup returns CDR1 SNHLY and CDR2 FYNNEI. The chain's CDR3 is CASSEQSNQPQHF. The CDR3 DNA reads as TGTGCCAGCAGTGAACAGAGCAATCAGCCCCAGCATTTT. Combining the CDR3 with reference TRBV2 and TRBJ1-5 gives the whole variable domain EPEVTQTPSHQVTQMGQEVILRCVPISNHLYFYWYRQILGQKVEFLVSFYNNEISEKSEIFDDQFSVERPDGSNFTLKIRSTKLEDSAMYFCASSEQSNQPQHFGDGTRLSIL.

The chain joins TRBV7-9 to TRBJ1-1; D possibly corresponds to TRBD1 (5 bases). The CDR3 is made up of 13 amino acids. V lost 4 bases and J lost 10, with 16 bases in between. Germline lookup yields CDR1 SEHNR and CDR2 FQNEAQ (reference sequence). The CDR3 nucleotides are TGTGCCAGCAGCTCGACCTTGGAGGGGCCAGCTTTCTTT. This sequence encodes CASSSTLEGPAFF.

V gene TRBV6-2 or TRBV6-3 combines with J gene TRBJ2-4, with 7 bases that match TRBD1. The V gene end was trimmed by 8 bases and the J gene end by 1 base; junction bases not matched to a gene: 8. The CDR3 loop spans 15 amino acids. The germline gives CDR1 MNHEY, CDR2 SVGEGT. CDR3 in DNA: TGTGCCAGCCGAACCGTACAGGGGGCCAAAAACATTCAGTACTTC. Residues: CASRTVQGAKNIQYF.

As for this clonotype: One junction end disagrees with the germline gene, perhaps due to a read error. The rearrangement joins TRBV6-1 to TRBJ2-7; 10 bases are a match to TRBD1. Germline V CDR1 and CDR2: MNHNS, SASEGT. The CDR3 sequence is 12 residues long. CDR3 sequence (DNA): TGTGCCAGCAGACCCGGGACAGGGGTAGTTGGGTTC. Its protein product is CASRPGTGVVGF.

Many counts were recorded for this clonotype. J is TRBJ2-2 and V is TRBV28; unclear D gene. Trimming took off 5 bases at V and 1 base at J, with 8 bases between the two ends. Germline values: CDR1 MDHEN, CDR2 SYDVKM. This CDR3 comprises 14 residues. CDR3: CASSEDGNTGELFF. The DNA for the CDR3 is TGTGCCAGCAGTGAGGACGGGAACACCGGGGAGCTGTTTTTT.